The 5 T cell receptor beta chains in this list originate from one sample, sequenced in a study of monozygotic twins with inflammatory bowel disease. TCRdb reprocessed the 5' RACE reads and reports one entry per CDR3 protein, with no DNA. The data include about 160,000 distinct CDR3 sequences; the top ten clones carry approximately 2.5%. Material for sequencing was blood. Every receptor here comes from a human donor with ulcerative colitis or Crohn's disease, or a healthy co-twin of an affected twin (not recorded which).

The V and J genes are TRBV11-3 and TRBJ1-5. The CDR3 extends over 17 amino acids. The germline gives CDR1 SGHNT, CDR2 YENEEA. The CDR3 is CASSLSLGAGGNQPQHF.

CDR3 residues: CASSPLLNEKLFF. The chain carries TRBV18 and TRBJ1-4. This CDR3 comprises 13 residues. Germline V gene data show CDR1 as KGHSH and CDR2 as LQKENI.

This rearrangement joins TRBV20-1 to TRBJ2-2. Germline values: CDR1 DFQATT, CDR2 SNEGSKA (reference sequence). This CDR3 has 14 amino acids. CDR3 region: CSARRTANTGELFF.

The rearrangement joins TRBV5-1 to TRBJ2-7; TCRdb lists TRBD1, though no DNA is available to test this call. This CDR3 spans 14 amino acids. Germline lookup yields CDR1 SGHRS and CDR2 YFSETQ. CDR3 amino acids: CASSLADRDHEQYF.

This chain uses TRBV27 with TRBJ2-2. Germline values: CDR1 MNHEY, CDR2 SMNVEV (reference sequence). The CDR3 spans 13 residues. CDR3: CASSFGSTRELFF.